This entry is about one T cell receptor (beta chain). This clone was seen just once. It lacks a known antigen. No quality values exist for individual bases; no much larger clone is one base distant. V loses 3 bases, J loses 4 bases, and the germline ends lie 9 bases apart. The CDR3 spans 13 residues, from the cysteine through the phenylalanine. Only the CDR3 portion is preserved as DNA: 39 bases, with reading frame beginning at the first base. Library generation was performed with the immunoSEQ multiplex PCR assay. TCRdb provides this immuneACCESS table in a form limited to in-frame rearrangements. Some clones are lacking; in checked studies, under half of them reflect an unresolved V gene, and why the rest are absent is not known. This sample gives more than 150,000 clones in total; roughly 93% of them show up just once. More than 1.2% of the sample is in the top ten clones. The data were taken from a study of control samples from healthy donors and cancer patients (dated by TCRdb to the early 2020s).

Material for sequencing was blood. This clonotype was sampled from a man younger than 35 in good health. The V and J genes are TRBV12-3 or TRBV12-4 and TRBJ1-1; TRBD1 could be the D gene, as 5 bases match. CDR3 loop: CASSLGTVTEAFF. The nucleotides read TGTGCCAGCAGTTTGGGGACTGTCACTGAAGCTTTCTTT.